What follows are 18 T cell receptor beta chains derived from one specimen sequenced in a study of blood T cell repertoires in COVID-19. Produced via immunoSEQ multiplex PCR; TCRdb's table is partial and in-frame only. This table has 150,000 or so clones, around four fifths appearing once. Sequenced input: peripheral blood. Receptor source: a woman aged 40 to 50 with active or convalescent COVID-19.

CDR3 protein: CASGAGRYEQYF. The CDR3, as DNA: TGTGCCAGCGGGGCCGGGAGGTACGAGCAGTACTTC. The chain uses TRBV6-1 and TRBJ2-7; 7 bases match TRBD2. Trimming took 8 bases from V and 4 from J; bases not matched to a gene: 5. This CDR3 region has 12 residues. Germline V gene data show CDR1 as MNHNS and CDR2 as SASEGT.

This clone was found once. V gene TRBV7-9 combines with J gene TRBJ1-4; the D gene is possibly TRBD1 (5 bases). The CDR3 is 13 residues long. Germline CDR1 and CDR2: SEHNR and FQNEAQ (reference sequence). V gave up 4 bases and J gave up 4 bases, with 7 bases separating them. The CDR3 loop reads CASSSGVNEKLFF. The CDR3 DNA sequence: TGTGCCAGCAGCTCGGGGGTTAATGAAAAACTGTTTTTT.

The chain uses TRBV5-3 and TRBJ2-7; TRBD1 might be the D (6 bases). TRBV5-3 is an open reading frame, and its role is uncertain. The CDR3 runs 15 residues. V lost 0 bases, J lost 0 bases, and 10 bases lay in between. The DNA for the CDR3 is TGTGCCAGAAGCTTGGACAGGGTGAGCTCCTACGAGCAGTACTTC. Its translation: CARSLDRVSSYEQYF.

The chain is built from TRBV3-1 (or the pseudogene TRBV3-2) and TRBJ1-5; no reliable D call. CDR1 is LGHDT and CDR2 is YNNKEL in the germline V gene (reference sequence). Trimming removed 1 base at V and 1 base at J, with 5 bases between. This CDR3 spans 14 amino acids. The CDR3 loop is CASSQAGSNQPQHF. CDR3 bases: TGTGCCAGCAGCCAAGCGGGAAGCAATCAGCCCCAGCATTTT.

J is TRBJ1-4 and V is TRBV28, with TRBD1 as a possible D gene (6 bases). This CDR3 has 14 amino acids. Germline values: CDR1 MDHEN, CDR2 SYDVKM. Trimming took off 5 bases at V and 8 bases at J, with 15 bases between the two ends. CDR3 coding DNA: TGTGCCAGCAGTCCCTCTTGGGGGCGCGAAAAACTGTTTTTT. Amino acid sequence: CASSPSWGREKLFF.

V gene TRBV4-1 combines with J gene TRBJ1-1, with 9 bases aligning to TRBD1. Germline CDR1 and CDR2: MGHRA and YSYEKL. J gave up 5 bases and V 3 bases, and 10 bases lay outside the gene matches. The CDR3 extends over 16 amino acids. CDR3 protein: CASSQWGQGGRTEAFF. CDR3 coding DNA: TGCGCCAGCAGCCAGTGGGGACAGGGTGGGAGGACTGAAGCTTTCTTT.

This chain connects TRBV7-2 to TRBJ1-5; TRBD1 matches 8 bases. The CDR3 runs 16 residues. Trimming took 0 bases from V and 4 from J; bases not matched to a gene: 5. Per germline, CDR1 SGHTA and CDR2 FQGNSA. CDR3 nucleotide sequence: TGTGCCAGCAGCTTAGCGCTTGGGACAGGTAATCAGCCCCAGCATTTT. This encodes CASSLALGTGNQPQHF.

The chain employs TRBV11-2 and TRBJ2-3; the match to TRBD2 covers 11 bases. The CDR3 sequence is 17 residues long. Germline lookup yields CDR1 SGHAT and CDR2 FQNNGV. With 1 base clipped from V and 2 bases from J, the junction kept 5 bases outside the gene matches. CDR3 protein: CASSLGLAGGPTDTQYF. Here the CDR3 DNA reads TGTGCCAGCAGCTTAGGGCTAGCGGGGGGCCCCACAGATACGCAGTATTTT.

This chain joins TRBV10-3 and TRBJ1-2; TRBD1 matches at 9 bases. CDR3 size: 15 residues. The germline CDR1 and CDR2 sequences are ENHRY and SYGVKD. The J segment lost 3 bases and the V segment lost 6 bases, leaving 8 bases of the junction unmatched. For the CDR3, the DNA is TGTGCCATCAGCCAAACAGGGGGCGGATACTATGGCTACACCTTC. Translation: CAISQTGGGYYGYTF.

The CDR3 DNA is TGCGCCAGCAGCCAAGCCCATCAGGGGGGCACTGAAGCTTTCTTT. Encoded protein: CASSQAHQGGTEAFF. The chain is built from TRBV4-1 and TRBJ1-1, with 7 bases matching TRBD1. Looked up from germline, CDR1 is MGHRA and CDR2 is YSYEKL. The V segment lost 1 base and the J segment 4 bases; nucleotides outside the gene matches: 6. CDR3 size: 15 residues.

The V call is TRBV7-9, the J call TRBJ2-3, with D possibly TRBD2 on 6 matching bases. Germline assignment: CDR1 SEHNR and CDR2 FQNEAQ (reference sequence). Trimming removed 1 base from V and 0 bases from J, with 17 bases in between. This CDR3 region has 18 residues. The CDR3 region is CASSLGLDTSSSTDTQYF. The DNA of the CDR3 is TGTGCCAGCAGCTTAGGACTAGACACCTCGTCTAGCACAGATACGCAGTATTTT.

V gene TRBV27 combines with J gene TRBJ1-2; 9 nucleotides line up with TRBD1. The germline CDR1 and CDR2 sequences are MNHEY and SMNVEV (reference sequence). The ends lost 3 bases at V and 8 bases at J; junction bases unmatched: 4. The CDR3 loop spans 13 amino acids. For the CDR3, the DNA is TGTGCCAGCAGTTTTCGACAGGGGGAGGGCTACACCTTC. It is translated as CASSFRQGEGYTF.

The chain is built from TRBV24-1 and TRBJ2-3, with 9 bases fitting TRBD1. J was trimmed by 1 base and V by 7 bases; bases with no gene match: 5. This CDR3 has 15 residues. Germline loops: CDR1 KGHDR, CDR2 SFDVKD. CDR3 sequence (DNA): TGTGCCACCAGCTCGGGACAGGGAGGCACAGATACGCAGTATTTT. Protein: CATSSGQGGTDTQYF.

In this sample, this clone turned up many times. The J gene is TRBJ1-2, the V gene TRBV6-1; maybe TRBD1 (5 bases). The V gene lost 0 bases and the J gene lost 4 bases, with 18 bases spanning the gap. Germline values: CDR1 MNHNS, CDR2 SASEGT. This CDR3 region has 17 residues. CDR3: CASSEALGQPSSYGYTF. The CDR3 nucleotides are TGTGCCAGCAGTGAAGCGCTAGGACAACCATCTTCCTATGGCTACACCTTC.

The chain has TRBV7-2 and TRBJ2-3; no clear D gene. There are 11 residues in the CDR3. Germline values: CDR1 SGHTA, CDR2 FQGNSA. V shed 5 bases and J shed 6 bases, with 6 bases lying between them. The CDR3 region is CASSPVDTQYF. Written as DNA, the CDR3 is TGTGCCAGCAGCCCTGTGGATACGCAGTATTTT.

The V and J genes are TRBV7-9 and TRBJ1-5, with 8 bases fitting TRBD1. The CDR3 is made up of 15 amino acids. Germline V gene lookup returns CDR1 SEHNR and CDR2 FQNEAQ (reference sequence). Unmatched junction bases numbered 8, after V lost 4 bases and J lost 6 bases. The CDR3 DNA reads TGTGCCAGCAGCTCCCAGGGGGCGCAAGGTCAGCCCCAGCATTTT. Protein sequence: CASSSQGAQGQPQHF.

This clone was seen a single time. V and J are TRBV4-2 and TRBJ2-1; 12 bases fit TRBD2. Germline CDR1 LGHNA, CDR2 YNFKEQ. The CDR3 is 17 amino acids. Unmatched junction bases numbered 4, after V lost 0 bases and J lost 4 bases. CDR3 amino acids: CASSQDGTSGPYNEQFF. Written as DNA, the CDR3 is TGTGCCAGCAGCCAAGATGGGACTAGCGGGCCTTACAATGAGCAGTTCTTC.

This rearrangement joins TRBV12-3 or TRBV12-4 to TRBJ1-1, with D perhaps matching TRBD1 (6 bases). This CDR3 region has 13 residues. Trimming removed 5 bases at V and 5 bases at J, with 12 bases between. CDR3 bases: TGTGCCAGCAGTCGGACAGTTGGAACTGAAGCTTTCTTT. Encoded protein: CASSRTVGTEAFF.